These 25 T cell receptor beta chains were sequenced from one sample in a study of blood T cell repertoires in COVID-19. Data came from immunoSEQ multiplex PCR; TCRdb stores just in-frame clones and leaves some out. The sample includes around 140,000 clones, 80% to 90% of them seen just once. Sequenced input: peripheral blood. These receptors were obtained from a man in his 60s with active or convalescent COVID-19.

The chain has TRBV2 and TRBJ1-5, with D uncertain. Germline values: CDR1 SNHLY, CDR2 FYNNEI. The V end lost 1 base, the J end lost 4 bases, and 11 bases lay between the germline ends. This CDR3 has 15 residues. CDR3 amino acids: CASSEVTDTNQPQHF. The CDR3 coding sequence is TGTGCCAGCAGTGAAGTAACAGATACAAATCAGCCCCAGCATTTT.

This sequence joins TRBV7-6 and TRBJ1-6; 12 bases align to TRBD1. The germline gives CDR1 SGHVS, CDR2 FNYEAQ. V dropped 0 bases and J dropped 3; count of bases not matched to a gene: 3. This CDR3 is built from 18 residues. CDR3 protein: CASSLAGTGGVYNSPLHF. DNA of the CDR3: TGTGCCAGCAGCTTAGCCGGGACAGGGGGCGTCTATAATTCACCCCTCCACTTT.

The chain uses TRBV4-3 and TRBJ2-7; 10 positions match TRBD1. With 4 bases clipped from V and 3 bases from J, the junction kept 9 bases outside the gene matches. CDR3 length equals 16 residues. Germline V gene data show CDR1 as LGHNA and CDR2 as YSLEER. The CDR3 loop is CASSLEGGQGVYEQYF. The DNA of the CDR3 is TGCGCCAGCAGCCTCGAGGGAGGACAGGGGGTCTACGAGCAGTACTTC.

The chain uses TRBV18 and TRBJ1-1, with 7 bases fitting TRBD1. V lost 3 bases, J lost 10 bases, and 11 bases stayed unmatched. The CDR3 is made up of 14 amino acids. In germline, CDR1 is KGHSH, CDR2 LQKENI. The CDR3 reads CASSPSGQGGIAFF. CDR3 in DNA: TGTGCCAGCTCACCCTCGGGGCAGGGGGGAATAGCTTTCTTT.

The chain has TRBV14 and TRBJ2-3; a possible D gene is TRBD2 (6 bases). V gave up 4 bases and J gave up 9 bases, with 14 bases separating them. This CDR3 is built from 13 residues. Germline V gene data show CDR1 as SGHDN and CDR2 as FVKESK. The CDR3 reads CASSPRRSGTQYF. The CDR3 DNA reads as TGTGCCAGCAGCCCTAGGCGGAGCGGGACGCAGTATTTT.

The gene calls are TRBV27 and TRBJ2-2; the D gene is possibly TRBD1 (5 bases). Germline V lookup: CDR1 MNHEY, CDR2 SMNVEV (reference sequence). The CDR3 loop spans 15 amino acids. Trimming took 5 bases from V and 3 from J, leaving 13 bases between them. Written as DNA, the CDR3 is TGTGCCAGCAGTCCAATGCGCAGGGACACCGGGGAGCTGTTTTTT. It yields the protein CASSPMRRDTGELFF.

The chain employs TRBV21-1 and TRBJ1-4; the table gives TRBD1 as D, unverified against the DNA. TRBV21-1 corresponds to a pseudogene. The CDR3 runs 14 residues. Here the CDR3 DNA reads TGTGCCAGCAGTCCCGGACAGGGTAATGAAAAACTGTTTTTT. This translates into CASSPGQGNEKLFF.

The rearrangement links TRBV5-1 to TRBJ2-7, with 8 positions matching TRBD2. Per germline, CDR1 SGHRS and CDR2 YFSETQ. J was trimmed by 3 bases and V by 6 bases; bases with no gene match: 11. The CDR3 spans 15 residues. The CDR3 reads CASTPPAGENYEQYF. The CDR3 DNA follows: TGCGCCAGCACCCCCCCAGCGGGGGAAAACTACGAGCAGTACTTC. The full variable domain, with the rest looked up from reference TRBV5-1 and TRBJ2-7, is KAGVTQTPRYLIKTRGQQVTLSCSPISGHRSVSWYQQTPGQGLQFLFEYFSETQRNKGNFPGRFSGRQFSNSRSEMNVSTLELGDSALYLCASTPPAGENYEQYFGPGTRLTVT.

This chain connects TRBV9 to TRBJ2-3, with D perhaps TRBD1 (5 bases). Germline V CDR1 and CDR2: SGDLS, YYNGEE. The V end lost 2 bases, the J end lost 1 base, and 11 bases lay between the germline ends. This CDR3 region has 15 residues. CDR3 nucleotide sequence: TGTGCCAGCAGCGTGGGGCAGGTAGGCACAGATACGCAGTATTTT. This gives the protein CASSVGQVGTDTQYF.

The chain uses TRBV28 and TRBJ1-1, with D tentatively TRBD1 (5 bases). In germline, CDR1 is MDHEN, CDR2 SYDVKM. This CDR3 contains 13 residues. V lost 5 bases and J lost 11, with 18 bases in between. Here the CDR3 reads CASSTQVFRWAFF. CDR3 nucleotides: TGTGCCAGCAGTACACAGGTTTTCCGGTGGGCTTTCTTT.

The J gene is TRBJ2-3, the V gene TRBV7-2, with TRBD2 identical over 8 bases. The CDR3 length is 16 residues. From germline, CDR1 is SGHTA and CDR2 FQGNSA. The V segment lost 5 bases and the J segment 0 bases; nucleotides outside the gene matches: 7. As DNA, the CDR3 is TGTGCCAGCAGCACGATCGGCGGGAGGAGCACAGATACGCAGTATTTT. Its translation is CASSTIGGRSTDTQYF. Full variable domain (remainder filled in from reference TRBV7-2 and TRBJ2-3): GAGVSQSPSNKVTEKGKDVELRCDPISGHTALYWYRQSLGQGLEFLIYFQGNSAPDKSGLPSDRFSAERTGGSVSTLTIQRTQQEDSAVYLCASSTIGGRSTDTQYFGPGTRLTVL.

The V and J genes are TRBV4-2 and TRBJ1-6; 9 bases align to TRBD1. Unmatched junction bases numbered 6, after V lost 3 bases and J lost 0 bases. CDR3 length: 18 residues. Germline V gives CDR1 LGHNA, CDR2 YNFKEQ. CDR3 loop: CASSQRGTGSSYNSPLHF. CDR3 DNA: TGTGCCAGCAGCCAGAGGGGGACAGGGAGCTCCTATAATTCACCCCTCCACTTT.

The chain joins TRBV4-3 to TRBJ1-3; possible D gene TRBD1, 5 bases. The length of the CDR3 is 16 residues. Trimming cost V 4 bases and J 0 bases, with 13 bases left between them. Germline assignment: CDR1 LGHNA and CDR2 YSLEER. CDR3 nucleotides: TGCGCCAGCAGCCGGGTAGGGGCCACCTCTGGAAACACCATATATTTT. It is translated as CASSRVGATSGNTIYF.

This CDR3 is CASSVETGSDTQYF. Here the CDR3 DNA reads TGTGCCAGCAGCGTCGAGACAGGGTCGGATACGCAGTATTTT. The chain joins TRBV6-2 or TRBV6-3 to TRBJ2-3, with 7 nucleotides matching TRBD1. Germline V gene sequence: CDR1 MNHEY, CDR2 SVGEGT. J lost 6 bases, V lost 6 bases, and 9 bases had no gene match. This CDR3 is built from 14 residues.

This clone has only one observation. The chain has TRBV5-1 and TRBJ1-1, with 8 bases fitting TRBD1. The ends lost 4 bases at V and 0 bases at J; junction bases unmatched: 5. The CDR3 covers 15 residues. In germline, CDR1 is SGHRS, CDR2 YFSETQ. DNA of the CDR3: TGCGCCAGCAGCGAGACAGGGGTCATGAACACTGAAGCTTTCTTT. Its translation is CASSETGVMNTEAFF.

V gene TRBV15 combines with J gene TRBJ1-1; weak D call: TRBD1 (5 bases). The CDR3 sequence is 16 residues long. V was pared by 1 base and J by 0 bases, with 12 bases between. Germline V gene lookup returns CDR1 LNHNV and CDR2 YYDKDF (reference sequence). The CDR3 reads CATSRGGGPMNTEAFF. The CDR3 DNA follows: TGTGCCACCAGCAGAGGGGGCGGACCCATGAACACTGAAGCTTTCTTT.

The rearrangement uses TRBV11-1 and TRBJ2-3, with D tentatively TRBD1 (6 bases). Germline V CDR1 and CDR2: SGHAT, FQDESV (reference sequence). CDR3 length: 13 residues. The V gene lost 1 base and the J gene lost 6 bases, with 8 bases spanning the gap. CDR3: CASSLGGPDTQYF. DNA for the CDR3: TGTGCCAGCAGCTTAGGGGGGCCTGATACGCAGTATTTT.

J is TRBJ2-1 and V is TRBV27, with D possibly matching TRBD2 (6 bases). The V end lost 5 bases, the J end lost 8 bases, and 13 bases lay between the germline ends. This CDR3 contains 13 residues. CDR1 and CDR2 from the germline V gene are MNHEY and SMNVEV (reference sequence). The CDR3 loop is CASSNSGADEQFF. The CDR3 nucleotides read TGTGCCAGCAGTAACTCGGGAGCGGATGAGCAGTTCTTC.

The chain employs TRBV4-3 and TRBJ2-1; weak D call: TRBD2 (6 bases). The germline V gene has CDR1 LGHNA and CDR2 YSLEER. The V end lost 0 bases, the J end lost 7 bases, and 13 bases lay between the germline ends. The CDR3 contains 15 residues. CDR3 bases: TGCGCCAGCAGCCAAGATCTGGCGGACTATAATGAGCAGTTCTTC. Protein sequence: CASSQDLADYNEQFF.

The chain joins TRBV30 to TRBJ2-3, with D uncertain. There are 14 residues in the CDR3. With 0 bases removed from V and 0 bases from J, the gap between germline ends came to 7 bases. Germline V gene lookup returns CDR1 GTSNPN and CDR2 SVGIG (reference sequence). DNA for the CDR3: TGTGCCTGGAGTGTATACGGTAGCACAGATACGCAGTATTTT. It is translated as CAWSVYGSTDTQYF. Using reference TRBV30 and TRBJ2-3 for the parts outside the CDR3, the full variable domain is SQTIHQWPATLVQPVGSPLSLECTVEGTSNPNLYWYRQAAGRGLQLLFYSVGIGQISSEVPQNLSASRPQDRQFILSSKKLLLSDSGFYLCAWSVYGSTDTQYFGPGTRLTVL.

This clone was seen once. This sequence joins TRBV4-2 and TRBJ2-7, with TRBD1 matching 9 bases. Per the germline V gene, CDR1 is LGHNA and CDR2 is YNFKEQ. CDR3 length equals 18 residues. V gave up 0 bases and J gave up 2 bases; unmatched junction bases: 11. The CDR3 is CASSQDGGRGQGTYEQYF. CDR3 nucleotides: TGTGCCAGCAGCCAAGATGGGGGCCGGGGACAGGGAACCTACGAGCAGTACTTC.

This chain uses TRBV18 with TRBJ2-1; no clear D gene. Germline V CDR1 and CDR2: KGHSH, LQKENI. There are 14 residues in the CDR3. V lost 0 bases and J 7 bases, leaving 10 bases between the germline ends. CDR3 in DNA: TGTGCCAGCTCACCACCGTCGGTAAAGAATGAGCAGTTCTTC. Translation: CASSPPSVKNEQFF.

This chain links TRBV9 with TRBJ2-1, with D maybe TRBD2 (6 bases). The CDR3 is made up of 12 amino acids. Trimming took off 4 bases at V and 9 bases at J, with 11 bases between the two ends. CDR1 and CDR2 (germline): SGDLS, YYNGEE. The CDR3 coding sequence is TGTGCCAGCAGCCTAGAGGAGGGTGAGCAGTTCTTC. Its protein product is CASSLEEGEQFF.

This chain connects TRBV13 to TRBJ2-7; TRBD2 might be the D (7 bases). This CDR3 has 14 residues. V was pared by 4 bases and J by 5 bases, with 15 bases between. Per germline, CDR1 PRHDT and CDR2 FYEKMQ (reference sequence). In DNA, the CDR3 is TGTGCCAGCAGCTATGCGTCGGGGGGCCACGAGCAGTACTTC. As protein: CASSYASGGHEQYF.

V is TRBV6-5 and J is TRBJ1-5; no definite D call. The V and J ends lost 6 bases and 2 bases respectively, with 11 bases between them. This CDR3 is 14 amino acids long. Germline lookup yields CDR1 MNHEY and CDR2 SVGAGI. CDR3 DNA sequence: TGTGCCAGCAGAGATGGACTCGGCAATCAGCCCCAGCATTTT. Its protein is CASRDGLGNQPQHF.